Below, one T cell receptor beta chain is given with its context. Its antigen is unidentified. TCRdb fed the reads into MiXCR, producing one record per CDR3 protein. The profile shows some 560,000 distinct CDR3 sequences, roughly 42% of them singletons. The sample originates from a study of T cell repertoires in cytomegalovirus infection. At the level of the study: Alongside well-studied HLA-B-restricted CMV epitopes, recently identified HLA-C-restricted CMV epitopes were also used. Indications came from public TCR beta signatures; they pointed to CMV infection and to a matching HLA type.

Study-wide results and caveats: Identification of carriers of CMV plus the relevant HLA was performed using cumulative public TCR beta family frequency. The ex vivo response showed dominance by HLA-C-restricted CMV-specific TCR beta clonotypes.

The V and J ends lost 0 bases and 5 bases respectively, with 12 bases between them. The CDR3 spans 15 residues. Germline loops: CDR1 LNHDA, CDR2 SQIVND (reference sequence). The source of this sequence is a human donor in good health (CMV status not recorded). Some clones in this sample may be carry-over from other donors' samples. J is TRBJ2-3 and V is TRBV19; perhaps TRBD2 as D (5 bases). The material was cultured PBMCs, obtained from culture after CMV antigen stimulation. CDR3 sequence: CASSIDPSNRDTQYF. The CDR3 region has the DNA TGTGCCAGTAGTATAGACCCTAGCAACAGAGATACGCAGTATTTT.